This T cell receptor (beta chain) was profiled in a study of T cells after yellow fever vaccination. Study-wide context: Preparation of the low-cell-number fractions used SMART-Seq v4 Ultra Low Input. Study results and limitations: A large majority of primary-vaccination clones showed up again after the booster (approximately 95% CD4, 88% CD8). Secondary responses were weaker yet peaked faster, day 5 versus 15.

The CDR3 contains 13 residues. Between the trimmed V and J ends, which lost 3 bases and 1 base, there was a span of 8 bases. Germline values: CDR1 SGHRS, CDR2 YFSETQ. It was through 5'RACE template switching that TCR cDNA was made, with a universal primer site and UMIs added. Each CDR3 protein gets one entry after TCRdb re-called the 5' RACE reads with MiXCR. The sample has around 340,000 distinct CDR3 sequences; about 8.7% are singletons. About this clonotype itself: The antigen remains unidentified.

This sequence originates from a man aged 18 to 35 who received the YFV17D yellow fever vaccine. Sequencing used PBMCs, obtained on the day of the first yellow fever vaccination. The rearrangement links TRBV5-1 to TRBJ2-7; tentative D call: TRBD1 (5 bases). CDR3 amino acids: CASSYGQSYEQYF. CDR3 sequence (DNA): TGCGCCAGCAGCTACGGACAATCCTACGAGCAGTACTTC.